This entry features one T cell receptor beta chain sequence. The antigen is undetermined. This CDR3 comprises 15 residues. CDR1 is ENHRY and CDR2 is SYGVKD in the germline V gene. Trimming took 0 bases from V and 7 from J, leaving 13 bases between them. It was at deep level that the assay was run. Profiling relied on immunoSEQ multiplex PCR, and the TCRdb table lists in-frame clones only, not all of them. Of some 2.4 million clones in the sample, approximately 94% are singletons; the top ten hold 0.36%. The data belong to a study of shared clonotypes between healthy human individuals. Broader study findings: Richness estimates generally favored naive over memory subsets.

This chain uses TRBV10-3 with TRBJ2-1; D ambiguous. The TCR was taken from a man aged 18 to 30 in good health. Some clones in this sample may be carry-over from other donors' samples. The sample taken for sequencing was naive CD4+ T cells from PBMCs. The subset was: CD45RA+ positively selected. The CDR3 DNA is TGTGCCATCAGTGAGTCCGGCAAGGGTTGGAATGAGCAGTTCTTC. Translated, it gives CAISESGKGWNEQFF.